This TCR beta chain derives from a study of T cell responses to AZD1222 COVID-19 vaccine. TCRdb keeps only in-frame clones here, not all; method: immunoSEQ multiplex PCR. The sample carries tens of thousands of clones, 88% recorded once. Study conclusions and caveats: Nearly half of unique spike-specific TCRs reportedly avoided B.1.351 and B.1.1.7 mutated regions. Clonal diversity was possibly underestimated, and white British individuals and females predominated among donors. Sampled repertoires all dated from after the peak T cell response.

Of note for this clone: Its antigen remains unknown.

In germline, CDR1 is MNHNS, CDR2 SASEGT. The CDR3 has 14 amino acids. V shed 1 base and J shed 1 base, with 7 bases lying between them. This chain uses TRBV6-1 with TRBJ1-1; no firm D call. Sequenced material: peripheral blood, taken 28 days after the second dose of the MenACWY control vaccine. The clonotype originates from an adult who received the MenACWY meningococcal vaccine as a control. The CDR3 here is CASSEVNTNTEAFF. In DNA form, the CDR3 reads TGTGCCAGCAGTGAAGTAAACACGAACACTGAAGCTTTCTTT.